This entry lists 29 T cell receptor beta chains sequenced from one sample in a study of Graves' ophthalmopathy and Graves' hyperthyroidism. RNA transcripts served as template for amplifying TCR beta CDR3 sequences. First-round RT-PCR relied on HTBI primers, and a second-round multiplex PCR came next. TCRdb re-derived calls from the multiplex PCR reads in MiXCR, one entry per CDR3 protein. Of 500,000 to 700,000 distinct CDR3 sequences listed, 20% to 25% are singletons. Sequenced: peripheral blood. The receptors were sampled from a woman aged 18-35 years with stable Graves' hyperthyroidism. Some clones in this sample may be carry-over from other donors' samples.

Here the CDR3 reads CASSLTPGVSEQYF. The CDR3, as DNA: TGTGCCAGCAGCTTAACCCCAGGGGTTAGCGAGCAGTACTTC. The chain has TRBV7-2 and TRBJ2-7, with D possibly being TRBD1 (6 bases). Between the trimmed V and J ends, which lost 2 bases and 6 bases, there was a span of 14 bases. Per germline, CDR1 SGHTA and CDR2 FQGNSA. This CDR3 has 14 residues.

This clonotype was counted many times. The chain links TRBV28 to TRBJ1-2; TRBD1 matches 12 bases. Germline values: CDR1 MDHEN, CDR2 SYDVKM. The CDR3 totals 16 residues. J was trimmed by 3 bases and V by 4 bases; bases with no gene match: 6. Written as DNA, the CDR3 is TGTGCCAGCAGTTCCTGGGACAGGGGGCCGGACTATGGCTACACCTTC. It yields the protein CASSSWDRGPDYGYTF.

A word on this clonotype: Since a much larger clone is just one base distant, this may be a read error. This rearrangement joins TRBV24-1 to TRBJ2-7; TRBD1 aligns across 7 bases. V gave up 2 bases and J gave up 5 bases; unmatched junction bases: 8. Germline V gene data show CDR1 as KGHDR and CDR2 as SFDVKD. This CDR3 has 15 residues. The CDR3 DNA reads as TGTGCCACCAGTGATTATAAGACAGGGATCGACGAGCAGTACTTC. Its protein is CATSDYKTGIDEQYF.

This clonotype was picked up many times. This chain connects TRBV7-2 to TRBJ1-5; 7 bases align to TRBD1. Looked up from germline, CDR1 is SGHTA and CDR2 is FQGNSA. Trimming cost V 5 bases and J 1 base; bases outside gene matches: 2. The CDR3 totals 14 residues. This CDR3 reads CASSRTGSNQPQHF. The CDR3 bases are TGTGCCAGCAGCCGGACAGGCAGCAATCAGCCCCAGCATTTT.

This clonotype was seen many times. The rearrangement joins TRBV27 to TRBJ2-7; 11 nucleotides match TRBD2. The CDR3 sequence is 15 residues long. V shed 3 bases, J shed 4 bases, and the junction held 5 bases outside the gene matches. Germline V gives CDR1 MNHEY, CDR2 SMNVEV (reference sequence). CDR3: CASSFTSGSIYEQYF. DNA of the CDR3: TGTGCCAGCAGTTTCACTAGCGGGAGTATTTACGAGCAGTACTTC.

This clonotype was counted ten times or more. The chain links TRBV5-1 to TRBJ1-1; tentatively, D is TRBD1 (6 bases). Looked up from germline, CDR1 is SGHRS and CDR2 is YFSETQ. This CDR3 is built from 16 residues. V shed 3 bases and J shed 0 bases, with 15 bases lying between them. CDR3 sequence reads: CASSWGSGAMNTEAFF. The DNA of the CDR3 is TGCGCCAGCAGCTGGGGGTCAGGGGCCATGAACACTGAAGCTTTCTTT. The whole variable domain, filled in from reference TRBV5-1 and TRBJ1-1, reads KAGVTQTPRYLIKTRGQQVTLSCSPISGHRSVSWYQQTPGQGLQFLFEYFSETQRNKGNFPGRFSGRQFSNSRSEMNVSTLELGDSALYLCASSWGSGAMNTEAFFGQGTRLTVV.

This clonotype was seen ten or more times. V gene TRBV20-1 combines with J gene TRBJ1-2; D call uncertain. CDR3 length: 12 residues. Per germline, CDR1 DFQATT and CDR2 SNEGSKA (reference sequence). Deletions cut 1 base from V and 2 bases from J, with 5 bases between. DNA of the CDR3: TGCAGTGCTAGAGGACAAAACTATGGCTACACCTTC. It specifies CSARGQNYGYTF.

This chain connects TRBV20-1 to TRBJ2-7, with a weak D call TRBD1 (6 bases). The CDR3 contains 13 residues. V lost 3 bases to trimming and J lost 7 bases, with 16 bases between them. In germline, CDR1 is DFQATT, CDR2 SNEGSKA (reference sequence). DNA of the CDR3: TGCAGTGCTAGTAGCCCCACAGGGTTTGAGCAGTACTTC. Its translation is CSASSPTGFEQYF.

The chain has TRBV5-6 and TRBJ2-3; D is possibly TRBD1 (5 bases). Trimming removed 2 bases from V and 2 bases from J, with 12 bases in between. The germline V gene has CDR1 SGHDT and CDR2 YYEEEE. The CDR3 extends over 15 amino acids. This chain's CDR3 is CASSFQGEYTDTQYF. As DNA, the CDR3 is TGTGCCAGCAGCTTTCAAGGGGAATACACAGATACGCAGTATTTT.

The chain recombines TRBV5-1 with TRBJ1-1; D gene unclear. The CDR3 sequence is 14 residues long. V lost 2 bases and J 3 bases, leaving 11 bases between the germline ends. Germline V gene sequence: CDR1 SGHRS, CDR2 YFSETQ. The CDR3 protein is CASSFRGFYTEAFF. CDR3 nucleotide sequence: TGCGCCAGCAGCTTTCGAGGCTTCTACACTGAAGCTTTCTTT.

At least ten counts were recorded for this clonotype. The chain carries TRBV19 and TRBJ2-7, with 8 bases identical to TRBD2. Trimming removed 9 bases from V and 4 bases from J; junction bases left unmatched: 14. The CDR3 length is 15 residues. Germline assignment: CDR1 LNHDA and CDR2 SQIVND (reference sequence). For the CDR3, the DNA is TGTGCCAGCGGGCTAGCGGGCGCAGGGATATACGAGCAGTACTTC. Amino acids: CASGLAGAGIYEQYF.

This clonotype came up many times. The chain recombines TRBV6-1 with TRBJ2-2; maybe TRBD2 (6 bases). The CDR3 runs to 16 residues. Trimming took off 6 bases at V and 4 bases at J, with 18 bases between the two ends. Germline-derived CDR1 and CDR2 are MNHNS and SASEGT. DNA of the CDR3: TGTGCCAGCAGAGGAGGGGCAGCCCTCGGCACCGGGGAGCTGTTTTTT. Its translation: CASRGGAALGTGELFF.

This clonotype was picked up many times. The rearrangement joins TRBV6-5 to TRBJ2-7, with a tentative D call TRBD2 (5 bases). With 3 bases removed from V and 4 bases from J, the gap between germline ends came to 19 bases. The CDR3 length is 16 residues. Germline CDR1 and CDR2: MNHEY and SVGAGI. The chain's CDR3 is CASSYSYHGKVYEQYF. The CDR3 coding sequence is TGTGCCAGCAGTTATTCCTATCACGGGAAAGTTTACGAGCAGTACTTC.

This clonotype was seen at least ten times. The chain combines TRBV7-2 with TRBJ1-1; 7 nucleotides agree with TRBD1. The CDR3 loop spans 15 amino acids. CDR1 and CDR2 (germline): SGHTA, FQGNSA. V shed 5 bases, J shed 0 bases, and the junction held 6 bases outside the gene matches. The CDR3 bases are TGTGCCAGCAGCAAACAGGGGACCTTGAACACTGAAGCTTTCTTT. Translating it yields CASSKQGTLNTEAFF.

This chain links TRBV14 with TRBJ2-7; 7 bases are a match to TRBD1. The V and J ends lost 4 bases and 1 base, in that order; junction bases with no gene match: 10. Germline CDR1 and CDR2: SGHDN and FVKESK. CDR3 length: 16 residues. The CDR3 sequence: CASSPFLGQLSYEQYF. For the CDR3, the DNA is TGTGCCAGCAGCCCCTTTCTGGGACAGCTTTCCTACGAGCAGTACTTC.

The genes are TRBV20-1 and TRBJ2-5; 16 nucleotides line up with TRBD2. The junction had 7 bases not matched to a gene; V was cut back by 1 base and J by 2 bases. Per the germline V gene, CDR1 is DFQATT and CDR2 is SNEGSKA (reference sequence). CDR3 length: 18 amino acids. CDR3 protein: CSARVGTSGGAPQETQYF. The CDR3 DNA is TGCAGTGCTAGAGTTGGGACTAGCGGGGGGGCCCCGCAAGAGACCCAGTACTTC.

This clonotype was counted ten times or more. The chain couples TRBV11-2 to TRBJ1-6; D gene unclear. This CDR3 spans 16 amino acids. Looked up from germline, CDR1 is SGHAT and CDR2 is FQNNGV. V dropped 5 bases and J dropped 6 bases, with 17 bases sitting between them. The CDR3 bases are TGTGCCAGCAGCACCGAGCGGGCAGCTTCTAATTCACCCCTCCACTTT. This sequence encodes CASSTERAASNSPLHF.

This clonotype was detected many times. The chain carries TRBV7-4 and TRBJ1-5; 11 bases agree with TRBD1. The trim removed 1 base at V and 2 bases at J, leaving 7 bases unmatched. The germline gives CDR1 SGHVT, CDR2 SQSDAQ. This CDR3 has 18 amino acids. CDR3: CASSLERTGGDGNQPQHF. Here the CDR3 DNA reads TGTGCCAGCAGCTTAGAGAGGACAGGGGGCGACGGCAATCAGCCCCAGCATTTT.

CDR3 sequence: CSARKWTPETEAFF. The CDR3 DNA is TGCAGTGCTAGAAAATGGACCCCAGAGACTGAAGCTTTCTTT. V gene TRBV20-1 combines with J gene TRBJ1-1; D is unresolved. The ends were cut back, 2 bases at V and 5 bases at J, with 15 bases in the middle. The CDR3 spans 14 residues. The V gene's germline CDR1 is DFQATT and CDR2 SNEGSKA (reference sequence).

The sample holds many counts of this clonotype. The CDR3 DNA sequence: TGCGCCAGCAGCTCCTGGACAGGCTTTGAGTATGGCTACACCTTC. It yields the protein CASSSWTGFEYGYTF. This sequence joins TRBV5-1 and TRBJ1-2; 7 nucleotides align to TRBD1. Per the germline V gene, CDR1 is SGHRS and CDR2 is YFSETQ. The V gene end was trimmed by 3 bases and the J gene end by 5 bases; junction bases not matched to a gene: 10. The CDR3 covers 15 residues.

The chain joins TRBV5-1 to TRBJ1-6; a possible D gene is TRBD1 (5 bases). Germline V CDR1 and CDR2: SGHRS, YFSETQ. V lost 0 bases and J 9 bases, leaving 16 bases between the germline ends. The CDR3 totals 16 residues. The CDR3 is CASSLAPDRDLSPLHF. The CDR3 DNA is TGCGCCAGCAGCTTGGCCCCTGACAGAGACCTTTCACCCCTCCACTTT.

This chain connects TRBV6-1 to TRBJ1-6; D is undetermined. CDR1 and CDR2 (germline): MNHNS, SASEGT. The CDR3 is 15 amino acids. Trimming took 0 bases from V and 9 from J, leaving 12 bases between them. In nucleotides, the CDR3 is TGTGCCAGCAGTGAAGCAGGACGGAATGGTTCACCCCTCCACTTT. It translates to CASSEAGRNGSPLHF.

This clonotype was seen repeatedly, ten times or more. The chain employs TRBV6-5 and TRBJ1-5, with TRBD1 matching over 9 bases. J lost 9 bases, V lost 4 bases, and 16 bases had no gene match. Germline V CDR1 and CDR2: MNHEY, SVGAGI. This CDR3 is built from 17 residues. Here the CDR3 DNA reads TGTGCCAGCAGTTCGGGAAGACAGGGGGGGACTAGGCGGCCCCAGCATTTT. Its protein product is CASSSGRQGGTRRPQHF.

This clonotype was counted ten times or more. The gene calls are TRBV11-1 and TRBJ1-1; D gene unclear. Per the germline V gene, CDR1 is SGHAT and CDR2 is FQDESV (reference sequence). Trimming left V 3 bases short and J 4 bases short, with 12 bases between. The CDR3 spans 14 residues. Written as DNA, the CDR3 is TGTGCCAGCAGCTTCGGGGAGATGAGCACTGAAGCTTTCTTT. Its protein product is CASSFGEMSTEAFF.

The rearrangement links TRBV4-1 to TRBJ1-2; D is possibly TRBD1 (6 bases). The V and J ends lost 0 bases and 5 bases respectively, with 13 bases between them. There are 15 residues in the CDR3. Per the germline V gene, CDR1 is MGHRA and CDR2 is YSYEKL. DNA for the CDR3: TGCGCCAGCAGCCAAGATAGTACAGGGAGGTATGGCTACACCTTC. Its protein is CASSQDSTGRYGYTF.

The CDR3 coding sequence is TGCGCCAGCAGCGGCAGGGGTTTTGTACAAGAGACCCAGTACTTC. As protein: CASSGRGFVQETQYF. The chain links TRBV5-1 to TRBJ2-5; a possible D gene is TRBD1 (6 bases). Germline-derived CDR1 and CDR2 are SGHRS and YFSETQ. V lost 4 bases and J lost 2, with 15 bases in between. The CDR3 covers 15 residues.

The chain combines TRBV29-1 with TRBJ1-1, with a tentative D call TRBD1 (6 bases). CDR3 length: 13 amino acids. V lost 3 bases and J 4 bases, leaving 12 bases between the germline ends. Germline loops: CDR1 SQVTM, CDR2 ANQGSEA. CDR3 nucleotides: TGCAGCGTTGATCGGGGGCACGGCACTGAAGCTTTCTTT. Translation gives CSVDRGHGTEAFF.

The chain couples TRBV28 to TRBJ1-1; D ambiguous. Germline V CDR1 and CDR2: MDHEN, SYDVKM. Deletions cut 7 bases from V and 0 bases from J, with 15 bases between. The CDR3 is 15 residues long. CDR3 amino acids: CASTPQLGVNTEAFF. CDR3 bases: TGTGCCAGCACCCCTCAATTGGGAGTGAACACTGAAGCTTTCTTT.

This clonotype occurred many times. This chain uses TRBV7-3 with TRBJ2-7; D might be TRBD1 or TRBD2, each matching 5 bases. The germline CDR1 and CDR2 sequences are SGHTA and FQGTGA. This CDR3 is built from 16 residues. The germline V and J ends were trimmed by 4 bases and 1 base, with 17 bases remaining between them. CDR3 amino acids: CASSWDRQVESYEQYF. CDR3 DNA sequence: TGTGCCAGCAGCTGGGACCGTCAGGTCGAATCCTACGAGCAGTACTTC.